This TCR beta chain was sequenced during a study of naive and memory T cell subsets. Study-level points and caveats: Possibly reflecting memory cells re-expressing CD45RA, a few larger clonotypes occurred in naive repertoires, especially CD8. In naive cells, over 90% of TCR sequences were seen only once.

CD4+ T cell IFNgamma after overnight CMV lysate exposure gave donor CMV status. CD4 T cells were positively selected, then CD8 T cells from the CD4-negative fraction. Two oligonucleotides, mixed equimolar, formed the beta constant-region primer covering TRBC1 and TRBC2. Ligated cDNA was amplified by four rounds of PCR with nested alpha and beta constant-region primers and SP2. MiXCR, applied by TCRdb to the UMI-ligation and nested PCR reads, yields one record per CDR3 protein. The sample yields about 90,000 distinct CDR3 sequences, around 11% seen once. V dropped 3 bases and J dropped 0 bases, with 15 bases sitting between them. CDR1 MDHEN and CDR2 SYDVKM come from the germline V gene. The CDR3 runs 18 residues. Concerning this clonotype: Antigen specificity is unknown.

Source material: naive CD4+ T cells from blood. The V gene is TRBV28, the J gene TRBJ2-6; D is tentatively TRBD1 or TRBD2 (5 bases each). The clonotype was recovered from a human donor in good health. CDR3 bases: TGTGCCAGCAGTTTGCCTGGGACCCCGGCCTCTGGGGCCAACGTCCTGACTTTC. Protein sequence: CASSLPGTPASGANVLTF.